These 30 T cell receptor beta chains share one sample of origin, sequenced in a study of CD8+ T cells in alopecia areata (dated by TCRdb to 2016 to 2018). To prepare the library, the immunoSEQ multiplex PCR assay was applied. RNA was extracted from all samples and reverse transcribed into cDNA, which served as template for TCR sequencing. TCRdb provides this immuneACCESS table in a form limited to in-frame rearrangements. Some clones are lacking; in checked studies, under half of them reflect an unresolved V gene, and why the rest are absent is not known. The table for this sample lists approximately 300,000 clones, none of them counted only once. Clones ranked in the top ten supply more than 0.95% of the sample. Pooled mouse cutaneous lymph node cells were stained for CD4, CD8alpha, NKG2D, NKG2ACE and other markers, then sorted on a BD Influx. Source material: CD4+ T cells sorted from a lymph node. These receptors were obtained from a C3H/HeJ mouse with alopecia areata. This strain is characterized by the MHC haplotype H2-k.

As to this clone: Here the gene names and germline are mouse. Read data end 4 residues before the CDR3 end; the end is taken from the germline J gene. The rearrangement uses TRBV1 and TRBJ2-5; no reliable D call. Trimming removed 0 bases from V and 1 base from J, with 8 bases in between. The CDR3 loop spans 15 amino acids. CDR1 and CDR2 (germline): NSQYPW, LRSPGD (reference sequence). CDR3 bases read: TGCACCTGCAGTGCAGATCTCACATACCAAGAC. Amino acids: CTCSADLTYQD. The full CDR3 sequence reads CTCSADLTYQDTQYF.

This clone turned up a few times. All gene names here are mouse names. The CDR3 end lies 4 residues beyond the end of the read and is filled in from the germline J gene. V gene TRBV13-2 combines with J gene TRBJ1-1; weak D call: TRBD1 (5 bases). V was clipped by 6 bases and J by 0 bases, with 12 bases between them. The CDR3 has 14 residues. CDR1 and CDR2 from the germline V gene are NNHNN and SYGAGS (reference sequence). The CDR3 reads CASVRERANTEVFF. CDR3 DNA (partial): TGTGCCAGCGTCAGGGAAAGGGCAAACACA.

This clone was counted a few times. The gene symbols are mouse symbols. The read stops 4 residues short of the end of the CDR3; the missing end is completed from the germline J gene. J is TRBJ2-1 and V is TRBV2; 7 nucleotides agree with TRBD2. Germline trimming cut 2 bases from V and 5 bases from J; bases unmatched to any gene: 3. This CDR3 is 14 amino acids long. CDR1 is LGHNA and CDR2 is YSYQKL in the germline V gene. CDR3 DNA (partial): TGTGCCAGCAGCCAACTGGGGGTGGATGCT. Its protein is CASSQLGVDA. The whole CDR3 protein reads CASSQLGVDAEQFF.

This clone was detected a few times. Gene names are the mouse ones. The CDR3 end lies 4 residues beyond the end of the read and is filled in from the germline J gene. J is TRBJ2-5 and V is TRBV19; D unresolved. This CDR3 is 13 amino acids long. The germline gives CDR1 FNHDT, CDR2 SITEND (reference sequence). V was shortened by 9 bases and J by 0 bases, with 11 bases between the two germline ends. The CDR3 spells CATRSVNQDTQYF. Partial CDR3 DNA: TGTGCCACCCGCTCAGTTAACCAAGAC.

This clone appeared a few times. Mismatch with germline at one junction end may stem from a read error. The genes and germline here are from mouse. The read stops 4 residues short of the end of the CDR3; the missing end is completed from the germline J gene. The same CDR3 is also encoded by other DNA sequences in this sample. V gene TRBV13-2 combines with J gene TRBJ2-7; perhaps TRBD1 as D (6 bases). Germline CDR1 reads NNHNN; CDR2 reads SYGAGS (reference sequence). The CDR3 length is 12 residues. The CDR3 loop is CASGDAGDEQYF. CDR3 DNA, as far as it was read: TGTGCCAGCGGGGATGCAGGGGAT.

About this clone: Mouse names are used for the genes. The CDR3: CASSEGNQDTQYF. CDR3 bases read: TGTGCCAGCAGCGAGGGGAACCAAGAC. V and J are TRBV5 and TRBJ2-5, with a tentative D call TRBD1 (5 bases). The read halts 4 residues ahead of the CDR3 end, with the missing end drawn from the germline J gene. The CDR3 is made up of 13 amino acids. V lost 5 bases and J lost 0, with 6 bases in between. Germline CDR1 LGHNA, CDR2 YNLKQL (reference sequence).

Concerning this clone itself: Genes here carry mouse names. The read terminates 4 residues ahead of where the CDR3 ends, so the germline J gene completes it. Other nucleotide sequences from this sample produce the same CDR3. This chain joins TRBV13-2 and TRBJ2-1; maybe TRBD1 (5 bases). CDR1 NNHNN and CDR2 SYGAGS come from the germline V gene (reference sequence). The CDR3 runs 14 residues. V shed 2 bases and J shed 3 bases, with 9 bases lying between them. The CDR3: CASGERDSYAEQFF. The sequenced CDR3 bases are TGTGCCAGCGGTGAACGAGACAGCTATGCT.

Worth noting for this clone: Each gene name is a mouse one. The CDR3 end lies 4 residues beyond the end of the read and is filled in from the germline J gene. Other nucleotide sequences from this sample produce the same CDR3. The chain carries TRBV1 and TRBJ2-2; TRBD1 matches at 8 bases. The CDR3 length is 15 residues. Per the germline V gene, CDR1 is NSQYPW and CDR2 is LRSPGD (reference sequence). Trimming cost V 2 bases and J 2 bases; bases outside gene matches: 1. The CDR3 here is CTCSATGGNTGQLYF. The sequenced part of the CDR3 DNA is TGCACCTGCAGTGCAACAGGGGGGAACACCGGG.

This clone was seen a few times. Genes and germline are mouse. The read terminates 4 residues before the CDR3 end, so the remaining end is supplied by the germline J gene. This rearrangement joins TRBV13-1 to TRBJ2-7, with 10 bases matching TRBD1. This CDR3 is built from 15 residues. Looked up from germline, CDR1 is NSHNY and CDR2 is SYGAGN. The CDR3: CASSDAWGQGYEQYF. The sequenced part of the CDR3 DNA is TGTGCCAGCAGTGATGCATGGGGACAGGGGTAT.

This clone came up a few times. Genes here carry mouse names. This CDR3 reads CASSSGSYNSPLYF. The sequenced part of the CDR3 DNA is TGTGCCAGCAGTTCAGGGTCCTATAATTCGCCC. This chain uses TRBV13-3 with TRBJ1-6; D perhaps matches TRBD1 (5 bases). The read ends 3 residues before the CDR3 terminus; that terminus is restored from the germline J gene. TRBJ1-6 is an ORF, and what it does is uncertain. V gave up 4 bases and J gave up 1 base, with 6 bases separating them. CDR1 is NNHDY and CDR2 is SYVADS in the germline V gene. This CDR3 is 14 amino acids long.

In its sample, this clone was seen a few times. Genes here carry mouse names. The read ends 4 residues before the CDR3 terminus; that terminus is restored from the germline J gene. The same CDR3 arises from other DNA sequences in this sample as well. This chain uses TRBV13-3 with TRBJ2-3; possible D gene TRBD2, 5 bases. The CDR3 is 14 residues long. The V end lost 2 bases, the J end lost 0 bases, and 7 bases lay between the germline ends. Looked up from germline, CDR1 is NNHDY and CDR2 is SYVADS. The CDR3 region is CASSEWGSAETLYF. The covered CDR3 bases are TGTGCCAGCAGTGAGTGGGGAAGTGCAGAA.

About this clone itself: Mouse names are used for the genes. The CDR3 end lies 4 residues beyond the end of the read and is filled in from the germline J gene. The sample contains more than one DNA sequence encoding this CDR3. V usage is TRBV13-3 and J usage is TRBJ1-2; 8 nucleotides align to TRBD1. The CDR3 is 13 amino acids. Germline V gene sequence: CDR1 NNHDY, CDR2 SYVADS. The CDR3 sequence is CASSDRGRSDYTF. The part of the CDR3 DNA that was read is TGTGCCAGCAGTGACAGGGGGCGGTCC.

To note about this clone: Gene names denote mouse genes. The read terminates 4 residues ahead of where the CDR3 ends, so the germline J gene completes it. The rearrangement joins TRBV31 to TRBJ2-3; 14 nucleotides match TRBD2. CDR3 length: 14 residues. V shed 3 bases and J 4 bases; nucleotides not matched to a gene: 0. Germline values: CDR1 GKSSPN, CDR2 SITVG. Incomplete CDR3 DNA: TGTGCCTGGAGGGGACTGGGGGGGCCAGAA. Its protein is CAWRGLGGPE. The full CDR3 is CAWRGLGGPETLYF.

This clone was observed a few times. Mouse gene names apply. The CDR3 end is not reached by the read, which stops 4 residues before it; the germline J gene fills it in. The rearrangement links TRBV13-1 to TRBJ2-1; maybe TRBD1 (5 bases). This CDR3 is 13 amino acids long. V dropped 4 bases and J dropped 6 bases, with 11 bases sitting between them. Germline V gives CDR1 NSHNY, CDR2 SYGAGN. CDR3 bases read: TGTGCCAGCAGTAAGACAGTGCTTGCT. Translation gives CASSKTVLA. The entire CDR3 protein reads CASSKTVLAEQFF.

This clone was observed a few times. The genes are named according to mouse. With the read ending 4 residues before the CDR3 end, the germline J gene is used to fill in that end. V gene TRBV31 combines with J gene TRBJ2-5, with D hard to call. Trimming shortened V by 0 bases and J by 0 bases, and 7 bases separated the two germline ends. The CDR3 is 14 amino acids. Germline V gene sequence: CDR1 GKSSPN, CDR2 SITVG. The part of the CDR3 DNA that was read is TGTGCCTGGAGTCTTTGGGTTAACCAAGAC. As protein: CAWSLWVNQD. The CDR3 as a whole reads CAWSLWVNQDTQYF. The variable domain in full, with the rest retrieved from reference TRBV31 and TRBJ2-5, is AQTIHQWPVAEIKAVGSPLSLGCTIKGKSSPNLYWYWQATGGTLQQLFYSITVGQVESVVQLNLSASRPKDDQFILSTEKLLLSHSGFYLCAWSLWVNQDTQYFGPGTRLLVL.

Comments on this clone: Gene names and germline match the mouse. The CDR3 end lies 4 residues beyond the end of the read and is filled in from the germline J gene. This chain links TRBV17 with TRBJ2-7, with 9 bases fitting TRBD1. Germline V gives CDR1 MNHDT, CDR2 YYDKIL. The V gene end was trimmed by 6 bases and the J gene end by 3 bases; junction bases not matched to a gene: 3. The CDR3 spans 13 residues. The part of the CDR3 DNA that was read is TGTGCTAGCAGAACGACAGGGGGCTAT. It codes for CASRTTGGY. In full, the CDR3 reads CASRTTGGYEQYF.

This clone was recorded a few times. Germline and genes here are mouse. The read stops 4 residues short of the end of the CDR3; the missing end is completed from the germline J gene. This chain connects TRBV5 to TRBJ2-2, with D perhaps TRBD1 (8 bases). The length of the CDR3 is 17 residues. From germline, CDR1 is LGHNA and CDR2 YNLKQL (reference sequence). The V end was cut by 1 base, the J end by 0 bases, with 12 bases between. CDR3 residues: CASSQVQGGSNTGQLYF. The CDR3 bases that were read are TGTGCCAGCAGCCAAGTACAGGGGGGGTCAAACACCGGG.

With regard to this clone: Here the gene names and germline are mouse. The sequenced fragment ends 4 residues before the CDR3 boundary, so the rest is inferred from the germline J gene. The sample carries other DNA sequences with the same CDR3. This sequence joins TRBV31 and TRBJ1-2; the D gene is possibly TRBD1 (6 bases). The CDR3 sequence is 13 residues long. V was trimmed by 1 base and J by 2 bases, leaving 8 bases between them. The germline V gene has CDR1 GKSSPN and CDR2 SITVG. The CDR3 sequence is CAWSPGQNSDYTF. The CDR3 DNA, read in part, is TGTGCCTGGAGTCCCGGACAGAACTCC.

This clone has just a few counts. Genes here carry mouse names. CDR3 region: CASSLGVGAETLYF. The sequenced CDR3 bases are TGTGCTAGCTCACTGGGGGTGGGTGCAGAA. The V call is TRBV17, the J call TRBJ2-3; 8 bases agree with TRBD2. From the germline J gene comes the end of the CDR3, since the read stops 4 residues before it. Germline assignment: CDR1 MNHDT and CDR2 YYDKIL. This CDR3 region has 14 residues. J was trimmed by 1 base and V by 8 bases; bases with no gene match: 5.

This clone turned up a few times. A much larger clone lies a single base off, so this may be a read error. Gene names refer to mouse genes. The read comes to an end 4 residues before the CDR3 does, leaving the germline J gene to fill in the end. The V and J genes are TRBV19 and TRBJ2-2, with a tentative D call TRBD1 (6 bases). CDR1 and CDR2 from the germline V gene are FNHDT and SITEND (reference sequence). V lost 5 bases and J 0 bases, leaving 8 bases between the germline ends. The CDR3 is made up of 14 amino acids. CDR3 DNA (partial): TGTGCCAGCAGCCGGGACACAAACACCGGG. Protein product: CASSRDTNTG. The whole CDR3 sequence reads CASSRDTNTGQLYF.

A word on this clone: Each gene name is a mouse one. With the read ending 4 residues before the CDR3 end, the germline J gene is used to fill in that end. This chain links TRBV31 with TRBJ2-7; 10 bases map to TRBD1. Germline lookup yields CDR1 GKSSPN and CDR2 SITVG. The CDR3 covers 15 residues. The CDR3 loop reads CAWSPRTGGGYEQYF. CDR3 DNA (partial): TGTGCCTGGAGTCCTCGGACAGGGGGGGGGTAT.

This clone was seen more than once but under ten times. Mouse names are used for the genes. The read terminates 4 residues before the CDR3 end, so the remaining end is supplied by the germline J gene. V is TRBV13-3 and J is TRBJ1-2; D is ambiguous. Looked up from germline, CDR1 is NNHDY and CDR2 is SYVADS. Trimming took off 3 bases at V and 0 bases at J, with 6 bases between the two ends. The CDR3 is 13 residues long. The CDR3: CASSVQTNSDYTF. The sequenced part of the CDR3 DNA is TGTGCCAGCAGTGTACAGACAAACTCC.

Comments on this clone: Gene names follow the mouse nomenclature. Read sequence stops 4 residues before the CDR3 end, and the germline J gene provides the missing end. V is TRBV13-1 and J is TRBJ2-1; 7 positions match TRBD1. This CDR3 contains 13 residues. Germline CDR1 is NSHNY and CDR2 is SYGAGN. V lost 6 bases to trimming and J lost 4 bases; unmatched junction nucleotides: 4. CDR3 in amino acids: CASNAGGYAEQFF. CDR3 DNA, as far as it was read: TGTGCCAGCAATGCAGGGGGATATGCT.

This clone was counted between two and nine times. Mouse germline and gene names are used. CDR3 region: CASSMDRGHAETLYF. CDR3 bases read: TGTGCCAGCAGTATGGACAGGGGGCATGCAGAA. This sequence joins TRBV19 and TRBJ2-3; TRBD1 matches at 11 bases. The sequence runs out 4 residues before the end of the CDR3; the remainder is reconstructed from the germline J gene. Losses at the gene ends were 2 bases for V and 2 bases for J; bases not matched to a gene: 1. The CDR3 loop spans 15 amino acids. CDR1 is FNHDT and CDR2 is SITEND in the germline V gene (reference sequence).

Points on this clone: Genes and germline are mouse. Read sequence stops 4 residues before the CDR3 end, and the germline J gene provides the missing end. The V call is TRBV13-1, the J call TRBJ2-3; 12 nucleotides agree with TRBD2. The CDR3 is 14 residues long. Unmatched junction bases numbered 2, after V lost 7 bases and J lost 2 bases. Germline-derived CDR1 and CDR2 are NSHNY and SYGAGN. CDR3 DNA, as far as it was read: TGTGCCAGCGGGACTGGGGGGCTTGCAGAA. Translated: CASGTGGLAE. The whole CDR3 sequence is CASGTGGLAETLYF.

Of note for this clone: Mouse gene names apply. Other DNA variants within this sample encode the same CDR3. CDR3 bases read: TGTGCCAGCGGTGACAGGGGTAACCAAGAC. Translation: CASGDRGNQD. From start to end, the CDR3 is CASGDRGNQDTQYF. The chain is built from TRBV13-2 and TRBJ2-5; possible D gene TRBD1, 6 bases. The CDR3 extends 4 residues past the end of the read, so its final part is completed from the germline J gene. Germline V lookup: CDR1 NNHNN, CDR2 SYGAGS (reference sequence). The CDR3 totals 14 residues. V lost 2 bases and J 0 bases, leaving 7 bases between the germline ends.

This clone was detected a few times. Mouse gene names and germline throughout. The read is 4 residues too short to cover the CDR3 end, so that end is filled in from the germline J gene. The J gene is TRBJ2-3, the V gene TRBV13-1; TRBD1 aligns across 9 bases. J was trimmed by 3 bases and V by 3 bases; bases with no gene match: 2. Germline CDR1 is NSHNY and CDR2 is SYGAGN. The CDR3 runs 14 residues. Here the CDR3 reads CASSGDREAETLYF. The sequenced part of the CDR3 DNA is TGTGCCAGCAGTGGGGACAGGGAGGCAGAA.

This clone has only a few counts. The gene names given are mouse names. The sequence runs out 4 residues before the end of the CDR3; the remainder is reconstructed from the germline J gene. V and J are TRBV31 and TRBJ2-2; 10 bases are shared with TRBD1. The CDR3 is 15 residues long. The trim removed 1 base at V and 4 bases at J, leaving 3 bases unmatched. Germline V lookup: CDR1 GKSSPN, CDR2 SITVG. The CDR3 loop reads CAWSPGTGVTGQLYF. The covered CDR3 bases are TGTGCCTGGAGTCCCGGGACAGGGGTCACCGGG.

To note about this clone: Gene names and germline refer to mouse. The read gets to within 4 residues of the CDR3 end, and the germline J gene fills in the rest. Other DNA sequences in this specimen translate into the identical CDR3. This chain joins TRBV13-1 and TRBJ2-1; 8 bases agree with TRBD1. This CDR3 contains 14 residues. With 0 bases clipped from V and 6 bases from J, the junction kept 2 bases outside the gene matches. Germline V gene lookup returns CDR1 NSHNY and CDR2 SYGAGN. CDR3 DNA, as far as it was read: TGTGCCAGCAGTGATGCAGGACAGGGTGCT. Residues: CASSDAGQGA. In full, the CDR3 reads CASSDAGQGAEQFF.

A remark on this clone: Gene and germline names: mouse. The CDR3 end falls 4 residues outside the read, so it is completed with the germline J gene. The J gene is TRBJ2-5, the V gene TRBV3, with D maybe TRBD1 (6 bases). Looked up from germline, CDR1 is SNHLY and CDR2 is FYNGKV (reference sequence). The CDR3 covers 15 residues. The ends were cut back, 1 base at V and 2 bases at J, with 10 bases in the middle. The sequenced CDR3 bases are TGTGCCAGCAGCTTAGACAGGGCGGGCCAAGAC. Translated, it gives CASSLDRAGQD. The whole CDR3 region reads CASSLDRAGQDTQYF. Together with reference TRBV3 and TRBJ2-5, the CDR3 gives the full variable domain: GPKVLQIPSHQIIDMGQMVTLNCDPVSNHLYFYWYKQILGQQMEFLVNFYNGKVMEKSKLFKDQFSVERPDGSYFTLKIQPTALEDSAVYFCASSLDRAGQDTQYFGPGTRLLVL.